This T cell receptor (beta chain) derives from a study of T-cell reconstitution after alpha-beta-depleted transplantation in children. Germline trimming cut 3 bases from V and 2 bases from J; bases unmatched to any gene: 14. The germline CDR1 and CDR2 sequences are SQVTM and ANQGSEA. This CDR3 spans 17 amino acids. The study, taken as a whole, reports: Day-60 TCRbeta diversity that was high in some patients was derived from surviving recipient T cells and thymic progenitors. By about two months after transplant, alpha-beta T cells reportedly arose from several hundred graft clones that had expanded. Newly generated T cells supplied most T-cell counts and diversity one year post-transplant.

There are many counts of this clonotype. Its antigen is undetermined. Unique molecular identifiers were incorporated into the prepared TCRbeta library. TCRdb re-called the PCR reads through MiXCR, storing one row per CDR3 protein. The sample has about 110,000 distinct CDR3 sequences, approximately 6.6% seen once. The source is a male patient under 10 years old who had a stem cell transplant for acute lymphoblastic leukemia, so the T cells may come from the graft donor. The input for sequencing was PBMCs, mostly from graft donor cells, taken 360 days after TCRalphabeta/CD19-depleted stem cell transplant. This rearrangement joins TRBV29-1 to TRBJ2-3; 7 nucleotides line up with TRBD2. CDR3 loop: CSVDGGGPYSLTDTQYF. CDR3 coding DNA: TGCAGCGTTGATGGGGGAGGGCCATACAGCCTCACAGATACGCAGTATTTT.